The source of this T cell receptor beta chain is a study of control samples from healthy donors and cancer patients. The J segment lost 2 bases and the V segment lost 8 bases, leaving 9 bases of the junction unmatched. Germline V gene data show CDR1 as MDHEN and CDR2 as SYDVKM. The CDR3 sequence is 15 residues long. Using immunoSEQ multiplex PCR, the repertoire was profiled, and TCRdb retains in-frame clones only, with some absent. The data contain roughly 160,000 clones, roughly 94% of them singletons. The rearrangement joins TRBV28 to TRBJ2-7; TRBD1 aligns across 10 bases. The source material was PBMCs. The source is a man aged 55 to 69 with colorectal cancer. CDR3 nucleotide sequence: TGTGCCAGCTTAGGGACAGGGGAGGTAGCCTACGAGCAGTACTTC. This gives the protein CASLGTGEVAYEQYF.